Below are 18 T cell receptor beta chains sequenced from a single sample in a study of cytomegalovirus exposure and HLA in healthy donors (dated 2017 in TCRdb). Receptor libraries were prepared by the immunoSEQ multiplex PCR assay. For the multiplex PCR, a mixture combining 60 forward primers for TCR Vbeta segments and 13 reverse primers for TCR Jbeta segments was used. TCRdb mirrors the immuneACCESS table, restricted to in-frame sequences. Some clones are absent from its copies; in checked studies, under half trace to an unresolved V gene, and the reason for the others is unknown. A total of 90,000 or so clones appear in this sample, 78% of them only once. The ten top clones hold approximately 3.3% of the sample. Sequencing was carried out using PBMCs. The receptors stem from a woman in her forties in good health and CMV-seronegative.

The gene calls are TRBV7-9 and TRBJ1-5, with 8 bases fitting TRBD1. From germline, CDR1 is SEHNR and CDR2 FQNEAQ (reference sequence). The CDR3 loop spans 16 amino acids. J gave up 1 base and V 5 bases, and 7 bases lay outside the gene matches. CDR3 residues: CASSVGQGRSNQPQHF. CDR3 coding DNA: TGTGCCAGCAGCGTCGGACAGGGTAGAAGCAATCAGCCCCAGCATTTT. The complete variable domain, with remaining parts taken from reference TRBV7-9 and TRBJ1-5, reads DTGVSQNPRHKITKRGQNVTFRCDPISEHNRLYWYRQTLGQGPEFLTYFQNEAQLEKSRLLSDRFSAERPKGSFSTLEIQRTEQGDSAMYLCASSVGQGRSNQPQHFGDGTRLSIL.

This chain connects TRBV6-5 to TRBJ1-5; D possibly corresponds to TRBD1 (5 bases). CDR1 and CDR2 (germline): MNHEY, SVGAGI. V was trimmed by 5 bases and J by 2 bases, leaving 10 bases between them. The CDR3 loop spans 14 amino acids. CDR3 in DNA: TGTGCCAGCAGTCGGGAGGGGCGCAATCAGCCCCAGCATTTT. It is translated as CASSREGRNQPQHF.

The rearrangement uses TRBV7-2 and TRBJ2-5; maybe TRBD1 (6 bases). V was pared by 4 bases and J by 4 bases, with 16 bases between. The CDR3 has 15 residues. From germline, CDR1 is SGHTA and CDR2 FQGNSA. CDR3 in DNA: TGTGCCAGCAGCTCGCCACAGGGATTCACAGAGACCCAGTACTTC. Translating gives CASSSPQGFTETQYF.

V usage is TRBV9 and J usage is TRBJ1-3, with D perhaps TRBD1 (5 bases). Trimming left V 1 base short and J 0 bases short, with 14 bases between. The germline V gene has CDR1 SGDLS and CDR2 YYNGEE. The length of the CDR3 is 17 residues. The CDR3 here is CASSVRSGGTSGNTIYF. As DNA, the CDR3 is TGTGCCAGCAGCGTACGTTCCGGGGGGACCTCTGGAAACACCATATATTTT. Looking up the rest from reference TRBV9 and TRBJ1-3 gives the full variable domain: DSGVTQTPKHLITATGQRVTLRCSPRSGDLSVYWYQQSLDQGLQFLIQYYNGEERAKGNILERFSAQQFPDLHSELNLSSLELGDSALYFCASSVRSGGTSGNTIYFGEGSWLTVV.

About this clone: This sample includes further DNA sequences coding for the same CDR3. The chain combines TRBV29-1 with TRBJ2-5; 9 bases match TRBD1. CDR1 is SQVTM, CDR2 ANQGSEA, per germline. Trimming at V came to 1 base and at J to 4 bases, leaving 4 bases not matched to a gene. The CDR3 has 14 amino acids. The CDR3 loop reads CSVEGQGVGETQYF. CDR3 DNA sequence: TGCAGCGTTGAAGGACAGGGGGTCGGAGAGACCCAGTACTTC.

The chain links TRBV9 to TRBJ2-2; D is possibly TRBD2 (5 bases). The CDR3 is 14 residues long. The V end was cut by 0 bases, the J end by 7 bases, with 10 bases between. The germline gives CDR1 SGDLS, CDR2 YYNGEE. The CDR3 DNA reads as TGTGCCAGCAGCGTAGGAGGGATGGTCGGGGAGCTGTTTTTT. Encoded protein: CASSVGGMVGELFF.

The chain employs TRBV27 and TRBJ2-5; TRBD2 matches at 8 bases. V trimming: 7 bases; J trimming: 5 bases; junction bases outside the gene matches: 9. The CDR3 is made up of 14 amino acids. Germline loops: CDR1 MNHEY, CDR2 SMNVEV (reference sequence). The CDR3 nucleotides read TGTGCCAGCACTAAACGGGGGGGTTGGGAGACCCAGTACTTC. Amino acid sequence: CASTKRGGWETQYF.

V is TRBV10-2 and J is TRBJ2-3; no definite D call. Trimming took 2 bases from V and 1 from J, leaving 10 bases between them. Germline V lookup: CDR1 WSHSY, CDR2 SAAADI. This CDR3 has 15 amino acids. The CDR3 region is CASSEVRARTDTQYF. The CDR3 DNA follows: TGCGCCAGCAGTGAGGTGAGAGCTCGCACAGATACGCAGTATTTT.

The chain links TRBV5-1 to TRBJ2-7; D might be TRBD2 (5 bases). This CDR3 has 15 residues. The V end lost 0 bases, the J end lost 3 bases, and 13 bases lay between the germline ends. Looked up from germline, CDR1 is SGHRS and CDR2 is YFSETQ. CDR3 amino acids: CASSLVASSSYEQYF. The CDR3 DNA sequence: TGCGCCAGCAGCTTGGTGGCGTCTAGCAGCTACGAGCAGTACTTC.

The J gene is TRBJ2-7, the V gene TRBV9; TRBD2 aligns across 8 bases. The V gene end was trimmed by 4 bases and the J gene end by 1 base; junction bases not matched to a gene: 1. The CDR3 contains 13 residues. Germline V gene lookup returns CDR1 SGDLS and CDR2 YYNGEE. For the CDR3, the DNA is TGTGCCAGCAGCCGCGGGAGGTCCTACGAGCAGTACTTC. It is translated as CASSRGRSYEQYF. The variable domain in full, with the rest retrieved from reference TRBV9 and TRBJ2-7, is DSGVTQTPKHLITATGQRVTLRCSPRSGDLSVYWYQQSLDQGLQFLIQYYNGEERAKGNILERFSAQQFPDLHSELNLSSLELGDSALYFCASSRGRSYEQYFGPGTRLTVT.

The V and J genes are TRBV13 and TRBJ1-1; the match to TRBD1 covers 7 bases. V lost 6 bases, J lost 1 base, and 5 bases stayed unmatched. CDR1 is PRHDT and CDR2 is FYEKMQ in the germline V gene (reference sequence). There are 14 residues in the CDR3. For the CDR3, the DNA is TGTGCCAGCAGATTCACAGGGGAGAACACTGAAGCTTTCTTT. Protein sequence: CASRFTGENTEAFF.

The chain couples TRBV10-1 to TRBJ2-5; no firm D call. The ends were cut back, 4 bases at V and 1 base at J, with 7 bases in the middle. Germline V gene sequence: CDR1 WNHNN, CDR2 SYGVQD (reference sequence). CDR3 size: 13 residues. CDR3 sequence reads: CASSVAGQETQYF. DNA of the CDR3: TGCGCCAGCAGTGTGGCTGGCCAAGAGACCCAGTACTTC.

The CDR3 region has the DNA TGTGCCAGCAGTTTGGGACTAGCGGGAGGGCCGAAAGAGACCCAGTACTTC. It specifies CASSLGLAGGPKETQYF. This chain links TRBV27 with TRBJ2-5; 16 bases line up with TRBD2. Germline V CDR1 and CDR2: MNHEY, SMNVEV (reference sequence). Trimming took 3 bases from V and 3 from J; bases not matched to a gene: 4. CDR3 size: 17 residues.

This chain joins TRBV5-5 and TRBJ2-1, with 10 positions matching TRBD1. The CDR3 is 15 amino acids. CDR1 and CDR2 (germline): SGHKS, YYEKEE (reference sequence). With V trimmed by 1 base and J by 7 bases, 5 bases remained unmatched. The CDR3 coding sequence is TGTGCCAGCAGCTTGTGGGACAGGGGTCCGAATGAGCAGTTCTTC. This gives the protein CASSLWDRGPNEQFF.

The CDR3 loop reads CAISASFAGAMSKLFF. As DNA, the CDR3 is TGTGCCATCAGCGCCTCTTTCGCGGGGGCGATGTCCAAACTGTTTTTT. The V and J genes are TRBV10-3 and TRBJ1-4; D might be TRBD1 (6 bases). V was trimmed by 6 bases and J by 11 bases, leaving 25 bases between them. This CDR3 has 16 residues. The germline CDR1 and CDR2 sequences are ENHRY and SYGVKD.

The chain is built from TRBV6-6 and TRBJ1-2; D possibly corresponds to TRBD1 (6 bases). The germline V gene has CDR1 MNHNY and CDR2 SVGAGI (reference sequence). CDR3 size: 14 residues. V dropped 11 bases and J dropped 6 bases, with 22 bases sitting between them. In DNA form, the CDR3 reads TGTGCCGTAGATAACGGGGCAGGGGTGCATGGCTACACCTTC. Residues: CAVDNGAGVHGYTF.

The rearrangement uses TRBV7-2 and TRBJ1-2; TRBD1 is a possible D gene (6 bases). This CDR3 is built from 15 residues. Germline values: CDR1 SGHTA, CDR2 FQGNSA. Between the trimmed V and J ends, which lost 1 base and 5 bases, there was a span of 14 bases. The CDR3 spells CASSLDVRQAYGYTF. CDR3 in DNA: TGTGCCAGCAGCTTAGACGTCCGACAGGCATATGGCTACACCTTC. Full variable domain (outside the CDR3, taken from reference TRBV7-2 and TRBJ1-2): GAGVSQSPSNKVTEKGKDVELRCDPISGHTALYWYRQSLGQGLEFLIYFQGNSAPDKSGLPSDRFSAERTGGSVSTLTIQRTQQEDSAVYLCASSLDVRQAYGYTFGSGTRLTVV.

The chain links TRBV6-5 to TRBJ1-1, with no clear D. The CDR3 has 14 amino acids. With 4 bases removed from V and 1 base from J, the gap between germline ends came to 10 bases. Germline CDR1 is MNHEY and CDR2 is SVGAGI. Here the CDR3 DNA reads TGTGCCAGCAGTTTATTCGGAGGGAACACTGAAGCTTTCTTT. Translated: CASSLFGGNTEAFF.